Below, 30 T cell receptor beta chains from the same sample are listed, as sequenced in a study of T-cell memory formation after mild COVID-19. MiXCR was run by TCRdb on the 5' RACE reads, yielding one entry per CDR3 protein. The sample yields 530,000 or so distinct CDR3 sequences, 17% seen once. Sequencing was done on a sample of PBMCs or a T cell subset sorted from them (not recorded which). The receptors originated from an adult woman who had mild COVID-19 (a few samples of this study predate the infection). Cell type and time point are not known.

The chain recombines TRBV5-1 with TRBJ2-1; TRBD2 aligns across 7 bases. Looked up from germline, CDR1 is SGHRS and CDR2 is YFSETQ. The CDR3 contains 14 residues. The V gene end was trimmed by 3 bases and the J gene end by 9 bases; junction bases not matched to a gene: 9. CDR3 bases: TGCGCCAGCAGCTCGAGCGGCGGGGGAGCTGAGCAGTTCTTC. Protein: CASSSSGGGAEQFF.

This clonotype was detected a few times. The chain has TRBV5-1 and TRBJ2-3, with D tentatively TRBD1 (6 bases). Germline lookup yields CDR1 SGHRS and CDR2 YFSETQ. Trimming removed 4 bases from V and 6 bases from J, with 15 bases in between. The CDR3 covers 14 residues. CDR3: CASSPGTSVDTQYF. The CDR3 nucleotides read TGCGCCAGCAGCCCAGGGACATCGGTCGATACGCAGTATTTT.

This clonotype has only a few counts. The rearrangement joins TRBV20-1 to TRBJ2-2; no definite D call. The V and J ends lost 6 bases and 1 base respectively, with 6 bases between them. The CDR3 has 12 amino acids. Per the germline V gene, CDR1 is DFQATT and CDR2 is SNEGSKA (reference sequence). The CDR3 loop reads CSASENTGELFF. DNA of the CDR3: TGCAGTGCGAGCGAGAACACCGGGGAGCTGTTTTTT.

The sample holds a few counts of this clonotype. The CDR3 region is CATSRVVPTNEKLFF. CDR3 nucleotide sequence: TGTGCCACCAGCAGAGTAGTTCCAACTAATGAAAAACTGTTTTTT. The chain employs TRBV15 and TRBJ1-4; no clear D gene. The germline V and J ends were trimmed by 1 base and 0 bases, with 6 bases remaining between them. The CDR3 has 15 amino acids. CDR1 LNHNV and CDR2 YYDKDF come from the germline V gene (reference sequence). The full variable domain, in which reference TRBV15 and TRBJ1-4 provide the parts outside the CDR3, is DAMVIQNPRYQVTQFGKPVTLSCSQTLNHNVMYWYQQKSSQAPKLLFHYYDKDFNNEADTPDNFQSRRPNTSFCFLDIRSPGLGDTAMYLCATSRVVPTNEKLFFGSGTQLSVL.

This chain uses TRBV7-3 with TRBJ2-3, with 8 bases matching TRBD1. Germline V lookup: CDR1 SGHTA, CDR2 FQGTGA. V lost 1 base and J lost 6; bases outside the gene matches: 3. CDR3 length: 14 amino acids. The CDR3 bases are TGTGCCAGCAGCTTAAGCAGGGGGCTCGATACGCAGTATTTT. Its protein is CASSLSRGLDTQYF. Full variable domain (missing parts from reference TRBV7-3 and TRBJ2-3): GAGVSQTPSNKVTEKGKYVELRCDPISGHTALYWYRQSLGQGPEFLIYFQGTGAADDSGLPNDRFFAVRPEGSVSTLKIQRTERGDSAVYLCASSLSRGLDTQYFGPGTRLTVL.

The chain recombines TRBV7-6 with TRBJ2-3; 11 nucleotides line up with TRBD1. The junction had 11 bases not matched to a gene; V was cut back by 0 bases and J by 3 bases. The germline gives CDR1 SGHVS, CDR2 FNYEAQ. The CDR3 runs 19 residues. The CDR3 DNA sequence: TGTGCCAGCAGCTTAGCAATTATGTGGACAGGGGGCGAAACAGATACGCAGTATTTT. Protein: CASSLAIMWTGGETDTQYF.

This chain uses TRBV5-4 with TRBJ2-5; 8 bases agree with TRBD2. Trimming took 3 bases from V and 7 from J; bases not matched to a gene: 11. The CDR3 is 15 amino acids. Germline CDR1 reads SGHNT; CDR2 reads YYREEE (reference sequence). The CDR3 spells CASSSGTSLTGTQYF. The CDR3 DNA is TGTGCCAGCAGCTCTGGGACTAGTCTCACCGGGACCCAGTACTTC.

This chain links TRBV24-1 with TRBJ2-5; D is perhaps TRBD1 (5 bases). Trimming stripped 4 bases from V and 3 bases from J, with 5 bases between. The CDR3 sequence is 12 residues long. Germline V gene sequence: CDR1 KGHDR, CDR2 SFDVKD. In DNA, the CDR3 is TGTGCCACCAGTGACAGGGAAGAGACCCAGTACTTC. Amino acid sequence: CATSDREETQYF.

The table lists this clonotype with a few counts. This chain joins TRBV30 and TRBJ1-6, with TRBD1 matching over 8 bases. Trimming at V came to 8 bases and at J to 2 bases, leaving 5 bases not matched to a gene. Germline values: CDR1 GTSNPN, CDR2 SVGIG (reference sequence). There are 14 residues in the CDR3. CDR3 coding DNA: TGTGCCCATCGACAGGGGACCTATAATTCACCCCTCCACTTT. Protein sequence: CAHRQGTYNSPLHF.

V usage is TRBV30 and J usage is TRBJ2-3; D is possibly TRBD1 or TRBD2 (5 bases each). In germline, CDR1 is GTSNPN, CDR2 SVGIG (reference sequence). The CDR3 sequence is 13 residues long. V was pared by 8 bases and J by 0 bases, with 12 bases between. The CDR3 coding sequence is TGTGCCGCCCGGGGCATTAGCACAGATACGCAGTATTTT. Protein product: CAARGISTDTQYF.

The rearrangement joins TRBV6-6 to TRBJ1-2; no clear D gene. The CDR3 length is 12 residues. Trimming took 4 bases from V and 8 from J, leaving 11 bases between them. CDR1 MNHNY and CDR2 SVGAGI come from the germline V gene (reference sequence). CDR3 coding DNA: TGTGCCAGCAGTTCAAGGACGCTAGGCTACACCTTC. Its protein is CASSSRTLGYTF.

The chain recombines TRBV29-1 with TRBJ2-1; TRBD2 agrees at 10 bases. The germline V gene has CDR1 SQVTM and CDR2 ANQGSEA. The CDR3 has 14 residues. With V trimmed by 1 base and J by 9 bases, 6 bases remained unmatched. CDR3 protein: CSVEVLAGVSEQFF. In nucleotides, the CDR3 is TGCAGCGTTGAAGTCCTAGCGGGAGTTTCTGAGCAGTTCTTC.

J is TRBJ2-7 and V is TRBV5-1, with D possibly being TRBD1 (6 bases). The CDR3 has 13 residues. Trimming pared 2 bases from V and 5 bases from J, leaving 11 bases between. CDR1 and CDR2 (germline): SGHRS, YFSETQ. The CDR3 here is CASSLDRSDEQYF. DNA of the CDR3: TGCGCCAGCAGCTTAGACAGGTCTGACGAGCAGTACTTC. Complete variable domain (other parts from reference TRBV5-1 and TRBJ2-7): KAGVTQTPRYLIKTRGQQVTLSCSPISGHRSVSWYQQTPGQGLQFLFEYFSETQRNKGNFPGRFSGRQFSNSRSEMNVSTLELGDSALYLCASSLDRSDEQYFGPGTRLTVT.

The V and J genes are TRBV20-1 and TRBJ2-1, with 8 bases aligning to TRBD2. After removal of 3 bases from V and 5 bases from J, the junction contained 6 bases not matched to a gene. The germline V gene encodes CDR1 DFQATT and CDR2 SNEGSKA (reference sequence). There are 14 residues in the CDR3. In DNA, the CDR3 is TGCAGTGCTAGGGGCTTAGCGGGACACAATGAGCAGTTCTTC. Its protein product is CSARGLAGHNEQFF.

The table lists this clonotype with a few counts. The CDR3 nucleotides are TGCGCCAGCAGCTTGGGGCCTAGCGGGGGCTACACAGATACGCAGTATTTT. Translated: CASSLGPSGGYTDTQYF. The V and J genes are TRBV5-1 and TRBJ2-3; 10 bases fit TRBD2. The V segment lost 0 bases and the J segment 2 bases; nucleotides outside the gene matches: 6. The CDR3 is 17 amino acids. Germline-derived CDR1 and CDR2 are SGHRS and YFSETQ. The full variable domain, its missing parts supplied by reference TRBV5-1 and TRBJ2-3, is KAGVTQTPRYLIKTRGQQVTLSCSPISGHRSVSWYQQTPGQGLQFLFEYFSETQRNKGNFPGRFSGRQFSNSRSEMNVSTLELGDSALYLCASSLGPSGGYTDTQYFGPGTRLTVL.

The rearrangement links TRBV10-3 to TRBJ1-3; unclear D gene. The CDR3 consists of 11 residues. The germline gives CDR1 ENHRY, CDR2 SYGVKD. V dropped 8 bases and J dropped 4 bases, with 6 bases sitting between them. Here the CDR3 reads CAIGRGNTIYF. CDR3 nucleotides: TGTGCCATCGGGCGGGGAAACACCATATATTTT.

This clonotype was seen a handful of times. The V call is TRBV6-2 or TRBV6-3, the J call TRBJ2-5, with D unclear. The germline V gene has CDR1 MNHEY and CDR2 SVGEGT. V was clipped by 4 bases and J by 0 bases, with 3 bases between them. The CDR3 consists of 12 residues. The chain's CDR3 is CASSSDQETQYF. The CDR3 coding sequence is TGTGCCAGCAGTTCGGACCAAGAGACCCAGTACTTC.

The chain's CDR3 is CASSLSGQGVYGYTF. In DNA form, the CDR3 reads TGTGCCAGCAGTTTATCGGGGCAGGGTGTCTATGGCTACACCTTC. V gene TRBV27 combines with J gene TRBJ1-2; perhaps TRBD1 as D (5 bases). Germline CDR1 and CDR2: MNHEY and SMNVEV (reference sequence). V was trimmed by 0 bases and J by 4 bases, leaving 12 bases between them. CDR3 length: 15 amino acids.

The table lists this clonotype with many counts. The V gene is TRBV7-6, the J gene TRBJ2-1; TRBD2 is a possible D gene (7 bases). Between the trimmed V and J ends, which lost 2 bases and 1 base, there was a span of 12 bases. The V gene's germline CDR1 is SGHVS and CDR2 FNYEAQ. This CDR3 comprises 16 residues. The CDR3, as DNA: TGTGCCAGCAGCTTAAGTGGGGGGGCTTCCTACAATGAGCAGTTCTTC. Its translation is CASSLSGGASYNEQFF.

The sample holds a few counts of this clonotype. The chain links TRBV6-6 to TRBJ1-5; weak D call: TRBD1 (6 bases). Germline V lookup: CDR1 MNHNY, CDR2 SVGAGI (reference sequence). The CDR3 totals 16 residues. V lost 0 bases to trimming and J lost 6 bases, with 15 bases between them. The CDR3 loop reads CASSYSAGEGGQPQHF. The CDR3 DNA sequence: TGTGCCAGCAGTTACTCAGCAGGGGAGGGTGGTCAGCCCCAGCATTTT.

The rearrangement uses TRBV5-1 and TRBJ2-5; tentative D call: TRBD2 (6 bases). The CDR3 length is 15 residues. V was trimmed by 4 bases and J by 2 bases, leaving 15 bases between them. Germline CDR1 reads SGHRS; CDR2 reads YFSETQ. DNA for the CDR3: TGCGCCAGCAGCATGGGCGGGACGTCTCAAGAGACCCAGTACTTC. This gives the protein CASSMGGTSQETQYF.

The chain employs TRBV20-1 and TRBJ2-5, with TRBD1 matching over 7 bases. V shed 3 bases and J 7 bases; nucleotides not matched to a gene: 5. The CDR3 consists of 12 residues. Looked up from germline, CDR1 is DFQATT and CDR2 is SNEGSKA (reference sequence). The CDR3 DNA reads TGCAGTGCTAGGAGGGGGCGAGGGACCCAGTACTTC. Its protein is CSARRGRGTQYF.

A few counts support this clonotype. The chain joins TRBV12-3 or TRBV12-4 to TRBJ1-6; no definite D call. V lost 3 bases, J lost 10 bases, and 16 bases lay in between. This CDR3 contains 15 residues. The CDR3: CASSLRGLGGSPLHF. CDR3 sequence (DNA): TGTGCCAGCAGTTTGCGTGGACTTGGAGGATCACCCCTCCACTTT.

In this sample, this clonotype turned up many times. The rearrangement uses TRBV6-2 or TRBV6-3 and TRBJ2-2; D is tentatively TRBD1 or TRBD2 (5 bases each). Trimming removed 0 bases at V and 6 bases at J, with 11 bases between. Germline lookup yields CDR1 MNHEY and CDR2 SVGEGT. The length of the CDR3 is 15 residues. CDR3 residues: CASSYSFRGPGELFF. The CDR3 coding sequence is TGTGCCAGCAGTTACTCGTTCCGGGGACCCGGGGAGCTGTTTTTT.

This clonotype was counted only a few times. The rearrangement links TRBV3-1 to TRBJ1-6; the D gene is possibly TRBD1 (5 bases). The CDR3 is 14 amino acids. Germline V gene lookup returns CDR1 LGHDT and CDR2 YNNKEL (reference sequence). V lost 8 bases to trimming and J lost 3 bases, with 11 bases between them. The CDR3 spells CASAGASYNSPLHF. CDR3 bases: TGTGCCAGCGCCGGGGCCAGCTATAATTCACCCCTCCACTTT.

The table lists this clonotype with a few counts. The rearrangement joins TRBV12-3 or TRBV12-4 to TRBJ2-3; 16 nucleotides match TRBD2. J lost 2 bases, V lost 7 bases, and 9 bases had no gene match. The CDR3 is 18 residues long. The CDR3 here is CASTQGTSGGAFTDTQYF. The DNA of the CDR3 is TGTGCCAGCACCCAGGGGACTAGCGGGGGGGCCTTCACAGATACGCAGTATTTT.

In this sample, this clonotype turned up a few times. The rearrangement uses TRBV6-5 and TRBJ1-3; TRBD1 is a possible D gene (6 bases). V lost 5 bases, J lost 0 bases, and 11 bases lay in between. In germline, CDR1 is MNHEY, CDR2 SVGAGI. This CDR3 is built from 15 residues. CDR3 sequence (DNA): TGTGCCAGCAGTCCCGACAGGTACTCTGGAAACACCATATATTTT. The encoded protein is CASSPDRYSGNTIYF.

The table lists this clonotype with a few counts. The chain recombines TRBV4-1 with TRBJ2-7; D may correspond to TRBD1 or TRBD2 (5 bases each). Germline CDR1 reads MGHRA; CDR2 reads YSYEKL. Trimming stripped 1 base from V and 5 bases from J, with 21 bases between. This CDR3 has 17 amino acids. The CDR3 reads CASSQVWPGQGSDEQYF. The CDR3 DNA reads TGCGCCAGCAGCCAAGTTTGGCCGGGGCAGGGTTCCGACGAGCAGTACTTC.

This clonotype turned up a few times. The J gene is TRBJ2-1, the V gene TRBV5-1; 13 bases map to TRBD2. V lost 1 base and J lost 8; bases outside the gene matches: 6. The CDR3 consists of 16 residues. Looked up from germline, CDR1 is SGHRS and CDR2 is YFSETQ. DNA for the CDR3: TGCGCCAGCAGCTTGCCACTAGCGGGAGGGAGCGATGAGCAGTTCTTC. It specifies CASSLPLAGGSDEQFF.

The table lists this clonotype with a few counts. The chain uses TRBV12-3 or TRBV12-4 and TRBJ2-1; weak D call: TRBD1 (6 bases). The CDR3 loop spans 13 amino acids. V gave up 6 bases and J gave up 4 bases, with 10 bases separating them. The CDR3 DNA is TGTGCCAGCAGGTCTCAGGGGTACAATGAGCAGTTCTTC. It is translated as CASRSQGYNEQFF.